This TCR beta chain was found in a study of T-cell memory formation after mild COVID-19 (dated by TCRdb to the early 2020s). The study in broad terms: TCR sequence clusters from the two donors were largely donor specific. T-cell clones expanding and contracting after mild COVID-19 in a couple of donors were tracked by longitudinal TCRalpha and TCRbeta repertoire sequencing. The cohort was made up of two young adult volunteers, one female and one male, who were previously healthy.

V and J are truncated by 6 bases and 0 bases respectively, leaving an intervening sequence of 12 bases. There are 14 amino acids in the CDR3, from cysteine to phenylalanine inclusive. Only the CDR3 DNA is retained, 42 bases long and in frame from the first base. As to this clonotype: It lacks a known antigen. Per-base qualities were not stored, and no clone one base away is much larger.

Ficoll-Paque density gradient centrifugation was the method used to isolate PBMCs. TCRdb names Illumina NovaSeq 6000 as the instrument used. TCRalpha and TCRbeta cDNA libraries were built by 5'RACE with constant-segment primers, adding sample barcodes and unique molecular identifiers. RNA was extracted from every sample with Trizol reagent. The libraries were amplified in two PCR steps, and the second step added a second sample barcode and Illumina TruSeq adapters. Libraries were sequenced on an Illumina NovaSeq with 2 x 150 bp paired-end reads. On the authors' methods: Reads were demultiplexed and collapsed into UMI-guided consensus sequences with migec v1.2.7. Using mixcr v2.1.11, the UMI consensuses were aligned to TRA and TRB V and J templates and assembled into clonotypes. Clonotypes were classified as expanded or contracted when called significant by both edgeR and NoisET, with noise models trained on biological replicates. For edgeR calls, a false discovery rate-adjusted p below 0.01 and a log2 fold-change threshold of 1 were applied. As an exploratory analysis of dynamics, max-normalized trajectories of the 1000 most abundant clonotypes were examined with PCA combined with hierarchical clustering. The CD4 or CD8 phenotype of responding clones was assigned using the separately sequenced CD4+ and CD8+ repertoires. TCRdb reprocessing: public reads trimmed at Q25 with fastp, clones called with MiXCR, in-frame beta chains kept. Each entry merges the rows of one CDR3 protein and shows their most common DNA and genes. TCRdb's processing, not the authors' own work, is the source of the V and J calls. This sample gives 540,000 or so distinct CDR3 sequences in total; approximately 20% of them show up just once. Of the sample, under 15% falls within the top ten clones.

On the study overall, not on this receptor specifically: Balanced CD4/CD8 phenotypes were observed for clones contracting from day 15 to 85, whereas a bias towards CD4+ was observed for a second wave of clones expanding from day 15 to 37. Only a couple of mild cases were covered in the study, and larger cohorts including severe cases with pre-infection samples were considered necessary. The second-wave clones that peaked on day 37 were not confirmed to be SARS-CoV-2 specific. Some responding clones were found in pre-infection memory, which suggests that pre-existing cross-reactive memory T cells took part in the SARS-CoV-2 response. Contracting CD4+ clones appeared mostly in the CM and EM memory subsets, whereas CD8+ clones were enriched in EMRA.

Material: PBMCs or a T cell subset sorted from them (not recorded which). The chain is encoded by TRBV12-3 or TRBV12-4 joined to TRBJ2-7; D gene: possibly TRBD2, on 5 matching bases. The TCR originated in an adult woman who had mild COVID-19 (a few samples of this study predate the infection). The sample titles of this study are shuffled in the database, so cell type and time point are left out; the donor was told from shared clones. The CDR3 in this case is CASRREGNSYEQYF. The DNA sequence reads TGTGCCAGCAGGAGGGAAGGAAACTCCTACGAGCAGTACTTC.